The present T cell receptor beta chain was sequenced within a study of blood T cell repertoires in COVID-19. The wider study: T cells, B-cell-depleted T cells, or PBMCs provided the cDNA or gDNA that served as material.

This clone was picked up one time. The CDR3 loop spans 13 amino acids. Looked up from germline, CDR1 is SGHTA and CDR2 is FQGNSA. With 6 bases removed from V and 4 bases from J, the gap between germline ends came to 10 bases. TCRdb keeps only in-frame clones here, not all; method: immunoSEQ multiplex PCR. The table shows 200,000 to 250,000 clones, with over 65% occurring only once. The origin of this receptor is a woman aged 60 to 75 who had recovered from COVID-19. V and J are TRBV7-2 and TRBJ1-5; D unclear. Sequenced input: PBMCs or T cells enriched from blood (not recorded which). CDR3: CASRLGRNQPQHF. The CDR3 region has the DNA TGTGCCAGCAGACTCGGGAGGAATCAGCCCCAGCATTTT.